This T cell receptor (beta chain) was recorded in a study of cytomegalovirus exposure and HLA in healthy donors. Study results and caveats: Most of the CMV-associated TCR beta chains (in a later analysis) appeared to be HLA-restricted.

Use of 60 Vbeta and 13 Jbeta primers characterized the PCR. Measured with immunoSEQ multiplex PCR; TCRdb has only the in-frame clones, and not every one. This sample contains tens of thousands of clones. As to this clone: The antigen remains undetermined.

This TCR was sampled from a woman between 35 and 50 years old in good health and CMV-seropositive. Material for sequencing was PBMCs.

The CDR3 DNA reads as TGTGCCAGCAGCCCCAAGACAGGGGCGGCTACTAATGAAAAACTGTTTTTT. This sequence encodes CASSPKTGAATNEKLFF. The chain has TRBV9 and TRBJ1-4; 8 positions match TRBD1. Per the germline V gene, CDR1 is SGDLS and CDR2 is YYNGEE. This CDR3 contains 17 residues. After removal of 4 bases from V and 2 bases from J, the junction contained 10 bases not matched to a gene.